The clone carrying this TCR beta chain has more than one count but fewer than ten. Its cognate antigen is unknown. Quantitative barcoded 5'-RACE was used to prepare TCR beta libraries. TCRdb reprocessed the 5' RACE reads with MiXCR, giving one entry per CDR3 protein. The sample records some 840,000 distinct CDR3 sequences, 12% being singletons. The data are from a study of CD8 T cells in ankylosing spondylitis. Study-wide results and limits: Some of these motif variants have turned up before, in reports on reactive arthritis synovial fluid and blood. Reportedly, disease-linked clones are significantly enriched in ankylosing spondylitis patients' matched synovial fluid. A motif of 7 to 9 highly homologous TCR beta variants was seen as apparently characteristic of ankylosing spondylitis blood.

Trimming took 5 bases from V and 3 from J, leaving 10 bases between them. This CDR3 is built from 13 residues. The chain couples TRBV12-3 or TRBV12-4 to TRBJ1-1; unclear D gene. This TCR came from a male donor with ankylosing spondylitis. The sequenced sample consisted of blood, either unsorted or a sorted T cell fraction (not recorded which). The CDR3 nucleotides are TGTGCCAGCAGTCTAGAGACATACACTGAAGCTTTCTTT. It codes for CASSLETYTEAFF.